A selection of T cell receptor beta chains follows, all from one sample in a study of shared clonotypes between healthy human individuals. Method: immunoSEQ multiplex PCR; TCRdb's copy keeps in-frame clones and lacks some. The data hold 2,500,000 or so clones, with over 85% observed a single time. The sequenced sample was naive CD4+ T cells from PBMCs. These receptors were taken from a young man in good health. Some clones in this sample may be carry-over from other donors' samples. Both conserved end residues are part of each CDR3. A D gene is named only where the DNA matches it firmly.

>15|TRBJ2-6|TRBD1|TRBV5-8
CASSARTGGGNVLTF
TGTGCCAGCAGCGCGAGGACAGGGGGCGGCAACGTCCTGACTTTC
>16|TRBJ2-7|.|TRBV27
CASSLSEGSLSYEQYF
TGTGCCAGCAGTTTATCGGAGGGCAGTCTCTCCTACGAGCAGTACTTC
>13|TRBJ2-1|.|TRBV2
CASVEWSYNEQFF
TGTGCCAGCGTTGAATGGTCCTACAATGAGCAGTTCTTC
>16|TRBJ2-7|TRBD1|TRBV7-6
CASIKDRADGAYEQYF
TGTGCCAGCATCAAGGACAGGGCCGATGGTGCCTACGAGCAGTACTTC
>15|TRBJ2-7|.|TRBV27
CASSLLARRGGEQYF
TGTGCCAGCAGTTTACTGGCACGCCGCGGCGGCGAGCAGTACTTC
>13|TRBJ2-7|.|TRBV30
CAWRGTGTYEQYF
TGTGCCTGGAGGGGGACTGGGACCTACGAGCAGTACTTC
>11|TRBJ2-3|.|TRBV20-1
CSARGVVTQYF
TGCAGTGCTAGGGGGGTAGTTACGCAGTATTTT
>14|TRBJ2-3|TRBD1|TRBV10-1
CASSERQGTDTQYF
TGCGCCAGCAGTGAGCGACAGGGTACAGATACGCAGTATTTT
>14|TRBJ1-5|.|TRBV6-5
CASSYDSGNQPQHF
TGTGCCAGCAGTTACGATTCCGGGAATCAGCCCCAGCATTTT
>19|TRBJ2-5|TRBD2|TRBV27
CASSRTVAGAPGLQETQYF
TGTGCCAGCAGTAGGACCGTAGCGGGAGCGCCGGGCCTGCAAGAGACCCAGTACTTC
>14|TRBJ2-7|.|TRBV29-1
CSALRGRANNEQYF
TGCAGCGCTCTCAGGGGGAGGGCCAACAACGAGCAGTACTTC
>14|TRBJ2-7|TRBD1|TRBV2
CASRAGQGFDEQYF
TGTGCCAGCAGGGCGGGACAGGGTTTTGACGAGCAGTACTTC
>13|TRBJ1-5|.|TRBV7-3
CASSSGGNQPQHF
TGTGCCAGCAGCTCGGGGGGCAATCAGCCCCAGCATTTT
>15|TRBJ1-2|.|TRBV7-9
CASSLGMGVDYGYTF
TGTGCCAGCAGCTTAGGAATGGGTGTTGACTATGGCTACACCTTC
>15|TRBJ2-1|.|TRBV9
CASSVGLGGVDEQFF
TGTGCCAGCAGCGTTGGACTAGGGGGTGTGGATGAGCAGTTCTTC
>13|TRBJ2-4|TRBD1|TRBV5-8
CASVYRGPNIQYF
TGTGCCAGCGTCTACAGGGGGCCAAACATTCAGTACTTC